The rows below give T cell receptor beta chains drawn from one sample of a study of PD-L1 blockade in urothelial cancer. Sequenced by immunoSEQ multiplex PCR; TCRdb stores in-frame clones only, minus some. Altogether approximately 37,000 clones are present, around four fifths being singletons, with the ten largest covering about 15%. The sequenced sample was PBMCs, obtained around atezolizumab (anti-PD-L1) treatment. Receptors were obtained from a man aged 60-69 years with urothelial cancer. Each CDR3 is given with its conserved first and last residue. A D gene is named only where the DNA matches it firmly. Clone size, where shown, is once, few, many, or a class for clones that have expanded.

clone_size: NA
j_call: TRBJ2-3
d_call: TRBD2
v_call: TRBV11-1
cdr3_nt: TGTGCCAGCAGCCCCGGGACTAGCGGGACCACAGATACGCAGTATTTT
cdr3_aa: CASSPGTSGTTDTQYF

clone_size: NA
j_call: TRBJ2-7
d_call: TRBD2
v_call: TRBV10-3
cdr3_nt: TGTGCCATCAGAGGTTCGGGGGGGAGCTCCTACGAGCAGTACTTC
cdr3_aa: CAIRGSGGSSYEQYF

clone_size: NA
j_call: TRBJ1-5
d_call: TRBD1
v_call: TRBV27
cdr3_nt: TGTGCCAGCAGACCAGGGGGGAGCAATCAGCCCCAGCATTTT
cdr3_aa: CASRPGGSNQPQHF

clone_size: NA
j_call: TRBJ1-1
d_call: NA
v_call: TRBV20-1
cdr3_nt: TGCAGTGCTAGCAAGAACACTGAAGCTTTCTTT
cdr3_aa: CSASKNTEAFF

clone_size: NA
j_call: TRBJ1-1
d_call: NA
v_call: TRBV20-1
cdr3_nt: TGCAGTGTTAAGGGGGGGACCGAAGCTTTCTTT
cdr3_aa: CSVKGGTEAFF

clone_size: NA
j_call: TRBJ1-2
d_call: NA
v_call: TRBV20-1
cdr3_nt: TGCAGTGCTGAGGCGGACTATGGCTACACCTTC
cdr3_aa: CSAEADYGYTF

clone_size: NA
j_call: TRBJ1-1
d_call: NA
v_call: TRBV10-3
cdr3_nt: TGTGCCATCAGTAGGGAGGGCGGGGGGAACACTGAAGCTTTCTTT
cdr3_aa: CAISREGGGNTEAFF

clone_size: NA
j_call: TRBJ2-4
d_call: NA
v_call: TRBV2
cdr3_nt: TGTGCCAGCAGTGACGGGTCTGTTGCCAAAAACATTCAGTACTTC
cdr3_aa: CASSDGSVAKNIQYF

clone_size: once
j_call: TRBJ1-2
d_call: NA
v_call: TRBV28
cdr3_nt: TGTGCCAGCAGTTTTTCTCAGATCTATGGCTACACCTTC
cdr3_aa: CASSFSQIYGYTF

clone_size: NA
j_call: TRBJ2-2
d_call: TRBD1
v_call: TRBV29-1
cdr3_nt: TGCAGCGTCGGGACAGCCAGTAACACCGGGGAGCTGTTTTTT
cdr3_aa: CSVGTASNTGELFF

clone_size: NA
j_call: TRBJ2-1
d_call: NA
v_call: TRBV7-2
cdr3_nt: TGTGCCAGCAGCCAGGCAGAAAGCTCCTACAATGAGCAGTTCTTC
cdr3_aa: CASSQAESSYNEQFF

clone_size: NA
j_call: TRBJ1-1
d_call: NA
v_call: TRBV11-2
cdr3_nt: TGTGCCAGCAGCTTAAGGAGGGGACCTCCTCACACTGAAGCTTTCTTT
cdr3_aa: CASSLRRGPPHTEAFF

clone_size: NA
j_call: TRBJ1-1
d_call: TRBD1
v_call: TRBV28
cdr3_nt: TGTGCCAGCAGTTCCATTCGTACCGGGACAGGCAACACTGAAGCTTTCTTT
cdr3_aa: CASSSIRTGTGNTEAFF

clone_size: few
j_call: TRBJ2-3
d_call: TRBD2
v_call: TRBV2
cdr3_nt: TGTGCCAGCAGCGACCTACAGGGACTAGCGGGGATGGATACGCAGTATTTT
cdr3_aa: CASSDLQGLAGMDTQYF

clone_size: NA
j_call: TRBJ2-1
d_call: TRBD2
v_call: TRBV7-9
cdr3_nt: TGTGCCAGCAGCTTAGCGGGGGGGTACAATGAGCAGTTCTTC
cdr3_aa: CASSLAGGYNEQFF